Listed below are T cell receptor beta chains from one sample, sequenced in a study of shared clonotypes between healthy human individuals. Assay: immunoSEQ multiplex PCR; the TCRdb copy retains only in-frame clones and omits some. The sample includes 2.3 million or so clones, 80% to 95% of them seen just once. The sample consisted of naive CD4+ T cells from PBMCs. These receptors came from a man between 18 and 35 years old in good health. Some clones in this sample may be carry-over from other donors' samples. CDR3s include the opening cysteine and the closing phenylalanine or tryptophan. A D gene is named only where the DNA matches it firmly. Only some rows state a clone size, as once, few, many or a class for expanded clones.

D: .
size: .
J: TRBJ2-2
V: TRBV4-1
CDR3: CASSQDSEATNTGELFF
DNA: TGCGCCAGCAGCCAAGATAGCGAAGCCACGAACACCGGGGAGCTGTTTTTT

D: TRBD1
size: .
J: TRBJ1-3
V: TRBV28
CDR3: CASSSPTGGGGNTIYF
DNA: TGTGCCAGCAGTTCCCCGACAGGGGGCGGTGGAAACACCATATATTTT

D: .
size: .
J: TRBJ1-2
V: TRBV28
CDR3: CASSSSVFRGYTF
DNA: TGTGCCAGCAGTTCTTCCGTCTTTAGGGGCTACACCTTC

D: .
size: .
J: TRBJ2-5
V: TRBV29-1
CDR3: CSVLGEGETQYF
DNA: TGCAGCGTTCTTGGCGAGGGGGAGACCCAGTACTTC

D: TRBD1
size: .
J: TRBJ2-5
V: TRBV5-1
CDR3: CASSLGGQSLQETQYF
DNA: TGCGCCAGCAGCTTGGGGGGACAGTCATTACAAGAGACCCAGTACTTC

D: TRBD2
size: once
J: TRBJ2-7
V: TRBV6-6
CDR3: CASSYSLMWEGEQYF
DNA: TGTGCCAGCAGTTACTCGTTAATGTGGGAGGGGGAGCAGTACTTC

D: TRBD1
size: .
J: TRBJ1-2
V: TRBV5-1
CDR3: CASSLGRGQGYGYTF
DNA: TGCGCCAGCAGCTTGGGAAGGGGGCAGGGCTATGGCTACACCTTC

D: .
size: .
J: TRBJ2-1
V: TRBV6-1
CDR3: CASSEEDRRNEQFF
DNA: TGTGCCAGCAGTGAAGAGGACAGACGCAATGAGCAGTTCTTC

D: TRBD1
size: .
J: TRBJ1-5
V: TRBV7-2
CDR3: CASSNNRGQPQHF
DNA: TGTGCCAGCAGCAACAACAGGGGGCAGCCCCAGCATTTT

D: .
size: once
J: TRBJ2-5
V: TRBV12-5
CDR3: CASGLADKASWRTQETQYF
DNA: TGTGCTAGTGGTTTGGCGGACAAGGCAAGTTGGAGAACCCAGGAGACCCAGTACTTC

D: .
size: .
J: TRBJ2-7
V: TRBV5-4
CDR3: CASSLAQEPYEQYF
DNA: TGTGCCAGCAGCTTGGCTCAGGAGCCCTACGAGCAGTACTTC

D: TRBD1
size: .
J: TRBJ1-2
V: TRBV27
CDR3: CASSFGQVREGYTF
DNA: TGTGCCAGCAGTTTCGGACAGGTCCGAGAGGGCTACACCTTC

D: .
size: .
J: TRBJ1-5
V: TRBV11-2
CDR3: CASSLVRGGQPQHF
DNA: TGTGCCAGCAGCTTAGTCAGGGGCGGTCAGCCCCAGCATTTT

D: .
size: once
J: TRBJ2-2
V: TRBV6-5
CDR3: CASSYFQNTGELFF
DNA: TGTGCCAGCAGTTACTTCCAGAACACCGGGGAGCTGTTTTTT

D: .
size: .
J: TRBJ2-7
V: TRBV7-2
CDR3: CASSPLVVSYEQYF
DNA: TGTGCCAGCAGCCCCCTAGTGGTTTCCTACGAGCAGTACTTC

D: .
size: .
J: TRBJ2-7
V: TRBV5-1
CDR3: CASSLRGATAYEQYF
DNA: TGCGCCAGCAGCTTGCGTGGGGCAACGGCCTACGAGCAGTACTTC

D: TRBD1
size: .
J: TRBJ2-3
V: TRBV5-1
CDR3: CASRAQGAPSTDTQYF
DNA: TGCGCCAGCAGGGCCCAGGGGGCCCCTAGCACAGATACGCAGTATTTT

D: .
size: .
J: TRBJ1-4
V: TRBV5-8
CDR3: CASSRDQVAFEKLFF
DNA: TGTGCCAGCAGCAGGGATCAGGTCGCGTTTGAAAAACTGTTTTTT

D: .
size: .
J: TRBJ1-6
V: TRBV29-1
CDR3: CSVGNGGDSPLHF
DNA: TGCAGCGTTGGGAACGGGGGCGATTCACCCCTCCACTTT

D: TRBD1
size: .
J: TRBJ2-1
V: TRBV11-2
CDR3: CASSQGTGGQFF
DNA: TGTGCCAGCAGCCAGGGGACAGGGGGGCAGTTCTTC

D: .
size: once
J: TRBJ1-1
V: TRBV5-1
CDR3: CASSLAATGMNTEAFF
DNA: TGCGCCAGCAGCTTGGCCGCGACAGGAATGAACACTGAAGCTTTCTTT

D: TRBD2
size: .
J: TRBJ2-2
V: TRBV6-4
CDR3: CASSDSWTASGTGELFF
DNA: TGTGCCAGCAGTGACTCATGGACGGCTAGCGGCACCGGGGAGCTGTTTTTT

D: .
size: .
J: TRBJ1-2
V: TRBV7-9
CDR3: CASSLVYRQPYGYTF
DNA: TGTGCCAGCAGCTTAGTCTACAGACAACCCTATGGCTACACCTTC

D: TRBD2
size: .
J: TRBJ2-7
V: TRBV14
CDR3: CASSQLGTSGTYEQYF
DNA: TGTGCCAGCAGCCAACTCGGGACTAGCGGCACCTACGAGCAGTACTTC

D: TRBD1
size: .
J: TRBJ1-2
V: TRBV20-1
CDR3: CSARDPPRTGF
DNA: TGCAGTGCTAGAGATCCCCCGAGGACAGGCTTC

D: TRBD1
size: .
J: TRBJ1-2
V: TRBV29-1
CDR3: CSVGDSFYGYTF
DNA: TGCAGCGTGGGGGACAGCTTCTATGGCTACACCTTC

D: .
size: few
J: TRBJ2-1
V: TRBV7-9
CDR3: CASSLINNEQFF
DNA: TGTGCCAGCAGCTTAATCAACAATGAGCAGTTCTTC

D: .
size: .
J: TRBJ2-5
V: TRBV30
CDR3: CAWSVRDRLEETQYF
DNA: TGTGCCTGGAGTGTACGGGACAGACTAGAAGAGACCCAGTACTTC

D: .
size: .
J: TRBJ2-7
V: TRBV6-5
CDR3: CASRDRRLNYEQYF
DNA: TGTGCCAGCAGAGACAGGCGTCTTAACTACGAGCAGTACTTC

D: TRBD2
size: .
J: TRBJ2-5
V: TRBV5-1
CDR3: CASSFSGTAEETQYF
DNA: TGCGCCAGCAGCTTTAGCGGGACTGCGGAAGAGACCCAGTACTTC

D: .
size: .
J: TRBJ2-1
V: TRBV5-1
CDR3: CASSSPAGQYNEQFF
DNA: TGCGCCAGCAGTTCCCCGGCGGGTCAGTACAATGAGCAGTTCTTC

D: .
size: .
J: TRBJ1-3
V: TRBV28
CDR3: CASSFWAGGGNTIYF
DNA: TGTGCCAGCAGTTTTTGGGCGGGGGGTGGAAACACCATATATTTT

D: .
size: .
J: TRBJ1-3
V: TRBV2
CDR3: CASSEALQGLGNTIYF
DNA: TGTGCCAGCAGTGAAGCGCTTCAGGGGTTGGGAAACACCATATATTTT

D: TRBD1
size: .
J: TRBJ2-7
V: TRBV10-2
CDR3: CASSPKQGWSYEQYF
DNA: TGCGCCAGCAGTCCGAAACAGGGGTGGTCCTACGAGCAGTACTTC

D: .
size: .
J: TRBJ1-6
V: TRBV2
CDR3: CASSVGYNSPLHF
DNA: TGTGCCAGCAGTGTAGGCTATAATTCACCCCTCCACTTT